The 2 T cell receptor beta chains reported below all come from one sample, sequenced in a study of T cells after yellow fever vaccination. Each CDR3 protein gets one entry after TCRdb re-called the 5' RACE reads with MiXCR. The table has a few hundred thousand distinct CDR3 sequences, over 4% seen once. The sequences come from PBMCs, collected 5 days after the yellow fever booster vaccination. Receptors were obtained from a young man who received the YFV17D yellow fever vaccine.

This clonotype was seen only a few times. The chain is built from TRBV7-3 and TRBJ2-3; 7 nucleotides match TRBD2. The J segment lost 5 bases and the V segment lost 0 bases, leaving 5 bases of the junction unmatched. Germline V lookup: CDR1 SGHTA, CDR2 FQGTGA. The CDR3 runs 15 residues. CDR3 region: CASSLTGGSLDTQYF. CDR3 nucleotide sequence: TGTGCCAGCAGCTTAACGGGGGGGAGCTTAGATACGCAGTATTTT.

This clonotype was seen only a few times. The chain combines TRBV28 with TRBJ2-5; maybe TRBD2 (6 bases). The CDR3 spans 13 residues. CDR1 is MDHEN, CDR2 SYDVKM, per germline. V lost 5 bases and J 7 bases, leaving 14 bases between the germline ends. CDR3 sequence (DNA): TGTGCCAGCAGTATAGCGGTCCTTAGGACCCAGTACTTC. Amino acids: CASSIAVLRTQYF.